This is a list of T cell receptor beta chains from one sample in a study of blood T cell repertoires in COVID-19. Sequencing used immunoSEQ multiplex PCR; TCRdb keeps in-frame clones, though not all of them. The repertoire consists of 100,000 to 150,000 clones, with around 86% occurring once and the leading ten covering 20% to 30%. Sequences were obtained from peripheral blood. These TCRs come from an elderly woman with acute or convalescent COVID-19. Each CDR3 is given with its conserved first and last residue.

j_gene: TRBJ1-1
v_gene: TRBV5-6
CDR3aa: CASSLAGVSTEAFF

j_gene: TRBJ2-1
v_gene: TRBV20-1
CDR3aa: CSATRNEQFF

j_gene: TRBJ1-2
v_gene: TRBV7-2
CDR3aa: CASSLQATTETSSYGYTF

j_gene: TRBJ1-2
v_gene: TRBV10-3
CDR3aa: CAISESQGGLGYTF

j_gene: TRBJ2-3
v_gene: TRBV5-5
CDR3aa: CASSPEGTSGGKEYF

j_gene: TRBJ1-1
v_gene: TRBV6-5
CDR3aa: CASSYGPNTEAFF

j_gene: TRBJ2-7
v_gene: TRBV21-1
CDR3aa: CASNLWGGDYEQYF

j_gene: TRBJ1-4
v_gene: TRBV7-2
CDR3aa: CASSLTGTGRTNEKLFF

j_gene: TRBJ2-1
v_gene: TRBV7-9
CDR3aa: CASSLGVRTGQSSYNEQFF

j_gene: TRBJ1-1
v_gene: TRBV12-3/TRBV12-4
CDR3aa: CASSNLLNTEAFF

j_gene: TRBJ1-5
v_gene: TRBV28
CDR3aa: CASSLALGGDRRPQHF

j_gene: TRBJ2-4
v_gene: TRBV11-2
CDR3aa: CASSLRDRDTKNIQYF

j_gene: TRBJ1-2
v_gene: TRBV5-5
CDR3aa: CASSLVADDSNYGYTF

j_gene: TRBJ2-1
v_gene: TRBV5-4
CDR3aa: CASSRAGFRGQDEQFF

j_gene: TRBJ2-1
v_gene: TRBV6-2/TRBV6-3
CDR3aa: CASSLTSGGPYNEQFF

j_gene: TRBJ1-2
v_gene: TRBV12-3/TRBV12-4
CDR3aa: CASTLAVDYGYTF

j_gene: TRBJ1-1
v_gene: TRBV6-5
CDR3aa: CASSYSKGTGLTEAFF

j_gene: TRBJ1-1
v_gene: TRBV7-3
CDR3aa: CASSSPRTPGTGLLNTEAFF

j_gene: TRBJ2-4
v_gene: TRBV12-3/TRBV12-4
CDR3aa: CASREAGRDIQYF

j_gene: TRBJ2-5
v_gene: TRBV5-1
CDR3aa: CASRGTGTWEETQYF

j_gene: TRBJ2-1
v_gene: TRBV7-6
CDR3aa: CASSFSAGGPSHNEQFF

j_gene: TRBJ1-1
v_gene: TRBV28
CDR3aa: CATSGVIEAFF

j_gene: TRBJ1-3
v_gene: TRBV12-3/TRBV12-4
CDR3aa: CASSRQGRNTIYF

j_gene: TRBJ2-3
v_gene: TRBV6-5
CDR3aa: CASSYTRVTDTQYF

j_gene: TRBJ1-6
v_gene: TRBV18
CDR3aa: CASSPSDNSPLHF